This T cell receptor beta chain originates from a study of T cell responses to AZD1222 COVID-19 vaccine. Measured with immunoSEQ multiplex PCR; TCRdb has only the in-frame clones, and not every one. The table includes around 140,000 clones, roughly 90% detected once. V was cut by 0 bases and J by 4 bases, with 7 bases left in between. Germline CDR1 GTSNPN, CDR2 SVGIG (reference sequence). This CDR3 is 13 amino acids long. The genes are TRBV30 and TRBJ1-5; D is ambiguous. Sequencing was performed on peripheral blood, taken on day 0 of AZD1222 vaccination. This clonotype originated in an adult in good health. The CDR3 DNA sequence: TGTGCCTGGAGTGTATTCAGTAATCAGCCCCAGCATTTT. This translates into CAWSVFSNQPQHF.